Listed here are 27 T cell receptor beta chains from one sample, sequenced in a study of OX40 agonist ivuxolimab in advanced cancers. Repertoires were generated with immunoSEQ multiplex PCR, while TCRdb's copy carries only in-frame clones and drops some. The sample gives about 22,000 clones, 70% to 90% of which show up once; over 25% is in the top ten. The sequences come from CD4+ or CD8+ T cells sorted from blood, collected in a trial of the OX40 agonist ivuxolimab. These receptors originate from an adult with an advanced solid tumor such as melanoma, head and neck, liver or kidney cancer.

The CDR3 sequence is CASSLDRGGNQPQHF. In DNA form, the CDR3 reads TGTGCCAGCAGCCTAGACAGGGGCGGCAATCAGCCCCAGCATTTT. The V and J genes are TRBV28 and TRBJ1-5, with 8 bases fitting TRBD1. V trimming: 6 bases; J trimming: 2 bases; junction bases outside the gene matches: 6. Germline loops: CDR1 MDHEN, CDR2 SYDVKM. The CDR3 contains 15 residues.

J is TRBJ1-5 and V is TRBV28; 7 bases are a match to TRBD1. The germline gives CDR1 MDHEN, CDR2 SYDVKM. The trim removed 4 bases at V and 4 bases at J, leaving 7 bases unmatched. CDR3 size: 15 residues. In DNA form, the CDR3 reads TGTGCCAGCAGTTCAGAGGGACAGCTAAATCAGCCCCAGCATTTT. This translates into CASSSEGQLNQPQHF.

The chain is built from TRBV7-9 and TRBJ2-1; D is possibly TRBD2 (6 bases). CDR3 length equals 15 residues. The V gene's germline CDR1 is SEHNR and CDR2 FQNEAQ (reference sequence). Trimming removed 5 bases at V and 0 bases at J, with 11 bases between. The CDR3, as DNA: TGTGCCAGCAGCCTTAGCGGTAGCTCCTACAATGAGCAGTTCTTC. Amino acid sequence: CASSLSGSSYNEQFF.

The chain carries TRBV27 and TRBJ2-7; 12 bases align to TRBD2. This CDR3 comprises 16 residues. Germline V CDR1 and CDR2: MNHEY, SMNVEV (reference sequence). Trimming cost V 8 bases and J 4 bases; bases outside gene matches: 12. CDR3 DNA sequence: TGTGCCAGCTTCGGAGCTAGCGGGAGGGCCGTTTACGAGCAGTACTTC. Amino acid sequence: CASFGASGRAVYEQYF.

The J gene is TRBJ2-1, the V gene TRBV14; no clear D. Looked up from germline, CDR1 is SGHDN and CDR2 is FVKESK. Trimming stripped 2 bases from V and 4 bases from J, with 18 bases between. The CDR3 runs to 17 residues. CDR3 nucleotides: TGTGCCAGCAGCCAATCCCTGGTTAGCTTATCATACAATGAGCAGTTCTTC. This codes for CASSQSLVSLSYNEQFF.

The J gene is TRBJ2-1, the V gene TRBV27; D is uncertain. V was shortened by 4 bases and J by 7 bases, with 11 bases between the two germline ends. The V gene's germline CDR1 is MNHEY and CDR2 SMNVEV (reference sequence). CDR3 length: 13 residues. The CDR3 DNA sequence: TGTGCCAGCAGTTCCAGACCCCAGAATGAGCAGTTCTTC. Translating gives CASSSRPQNEQFF.

The chain has TRBV7-8 and TRBJ2-7, with D possibly matching TRBD2 (5 bases). Trimming took 5 bases from V and 3 from J, leaving 14 bases between them. This CDR3 is built from 14 residues. Germline CDR1 is SGHVS and CDR2 is FQNEAQ. The CDR3 sequence: CASSGGGLFYEQYF. The DNA of the CDR3 is TGTGCCAGCAGCGGAGGTGGGTTGTTCTACGAGCAGTACTTC.

The chain carries TRBV28 and TRBJ2-7, with TRBD1 matching over 7 bases. There are 17 residues in the CDR3. The ends lost 4 bases at V and 3 bases at J; junction bases unmatched: 15. Germline CDR1 is MDHEN and CDR2 is SYDVKM. The CDR3 sequence: CASSSGLGQPNFYEQYF. The CDR3, as DNA: TGTGCCAGCAGTTCCGGACTGGGACAGCCAAACTTCTACGAGCAGTACTTC.

The chain recombines TRBV6-1 with TRBJ2-7, with a tentative D call TRBD1 (5 bases). This CDR3 is 11 amino acids long. Germline V gene sequence: CDR1 MNHNS, CDR2 SASEGT. V shed 8 bases and J shed 5 bases, with 10 bases lying between them. CDR3 region: CASQLGDEQYF. The CDR3 bases are TGTGCCAGCCAATTAGGGGACGAGCAGTACTTC.

The chain has TRBV7-9 and TRBJ2-1; D is undetermined. V was clipped by 8 bases and J by 0 bases, with 14 bases between them. The CDR3 has 15 amino acids. Germline-derived CDR1 and CDR2 are SEHNR and FQNEAQ (reference sequence). CDR3 sequence (DNA): TGTGCCAGCTCCTTGATTTATGGCTCCTACAATGAGCAGTTCTTC. This gives the protein CASSLIYGSYNEQFF.

The chain carries TRBV12-5 and TRBJ1-5; D gene uncertain. V was trimmed by 9 bases and J by 5 bases, leaving 14 bases between them. The CDR3 length is 13 residues. The germline gives CDR1 LGHNT, CDR2 FRNRAP. The CDR3 coding sequence is TGTGCTAGCTCTTTGGGCCCTTATCAGCCCCAGCATTTT. Protein product: CASSLGPYQPQHF.

This clone was detected once. This rearrangement joins TRBV6-5 to TRBJ2-1; 8 positions agree with TRBD1. Germline V gene sequence: CDR1 MNHEY, CDR2 SVGAGI. The ends lost 5 bases at V and 7 bases at J; junction bases unmatched: 1. CDR3 length: 12 residues. The CDR3 sequence is CASSTGGNEQFF. CDR3 coding DNA: TGTGCCAGCAGTACAGGGGGGAATGAGCAGTTCTTC.

CDR3 sequence reads: CATASGPGEQYF. The CDR3 region has the DNA TGTGCCACCGCTAGCGGCCCAGGTGAGCAGTACTTC. The V call is TRBV15, the J call TRBJ2-7; 7 nucleotides match TRBD2. The ends lost 8 bases at V and 7 bases at J; junction bases unmatched: 8. The CDR3 runs 12 residues. CDR1 LNHNV and CDR2 YYDKDF come from the germline V gene (reference sequence).

This chain connects TRBV5-1 to TRBJ2-1; TRBD2 is a possible D gene (5 bases). This CDR3 comprises 14 residues. Germline CDR1 is SGHRS and CDR2 is YFSETQ. V lost 7 bases and J lost 4, with 15 bases in between. CDR3 DNA sequence: TGCGCCAGCCAGCTTTTGGACTTTTACAATGAGCAGTTCTTC. Residues: CASQLLDFYNEQFF.

The chain combines TRBV29-1 with TRBJ1-1; 7 bases are a match to TRBD1. The CDR3 totals 14 residues. Trimming at V came to 6 bases and at J to 3 bases, leaving 10 bases not matched to a gene. The germline V gene has CDR1 SQVTM and CDR2 ANQGSEA. CDR3: CSVVQRQGDTEAFF. The DNA for the CDR3 is TGCAGCGTAGTACAGAGGCAGGGGGACACTGAAGCTTTCTTT. The full variable domain, with the rest looked up from reference TRBV29-1 and TRBJ1-1, is SAVISQKPSRDICQRGTSLTIQCQVDSQVTMMFWYRQQPGQSLTLIATANQGSEATYESGFVIDKFPISRPNLTFSTLTVSNMSPEDSSIYLCSVVQRQGDTEAFFGQGTRLTVV.

This chain connects TRBV2 to TRBJ1-1, with D unclear. V was clipped by 7 bases and J by 1 base, with 13 bases between them. The CDR3 runs 14 residues. Looked up from germline, CDR1 is SNHLY and CDR2 is FYNNEI. The CDR3 here is CASTRTAGNTEAFF. For the CDR3, the DNA is TGTGCCAGCACCAGGACTGCCGGGAACACTGAAGCTTTCTTT. The full variable domain, rest sourced from reference TRBV2 and TRBJ1-1, is EPEVTQTPSHQVTQMGQEVILRCVPISNHLYFYWYRQILGQKVEFLVSFYNNEISEKSEIFDDQFSVERPDGSNFTLKIRSTKLEDSAMYFCASTRTAGNTEAFFGQGTRLTVV.

This clone was counted between two and nine times. The V call is TRBV9, the J call TRBJ2-3, with 13 bases identical to TRBD2. The CDR3 extends over 16 amino acids. V shed 0 bases, J shed 4 bases, and the junction held 2 bases outside the gene matches. Germline CDR1 reads SGDLS; CDR2 reads YYNGEE. This chain's CDR3 is CASSVGTSGSADTQYF. CDR3 DNA: TGTGCCAGCAGCGTAGGGACTAGCGGGAGTGCAGATACGCAGTATTTT.

The V call is TRBV10-2, the J call TRBJ2-5; 9 bases are shared with TRBD2. The trim removed 8 bases at V and 3 bases at J, leaving 4 bases unmatched. CDR3 length equals 13 residues. Germline V lookup: CDR1 WSHSY, CDR2 SAAADI. The CDR3 protein is CASLAGFKETQYF. The CDR3 DNA reads TGCGCCAGCCTAGCGGGATTCAAAGAGACCCAGTACTTC.

The CDR3 DNA reads as TGTGCCAGCAGACTCGATTGGGGCGAGCAGTACTTC. Its translation is CASRLDWGEQYF. The chain combines TRBV5-8 with TRBJ2-7, with D unclear. Trimming removed 5 bases at V and 6 bases at J, with 12 bases between. The CDR3 spans 12 residues. Germline CDR1 SGHTS, CDR2 YDEGEE.

The CDR3 reads CASSQEVRAMNTEAFF. CDR3 nucleotides: TGCGCCAGCAGCCAAGAAGTAAGGGCCATGAACACTGAAGCTTTCTTT. The V call is TRBV4-1, the J call TRBJ1-1; D not resolved. From germline, CDR1 is MGHRA and CDR2 YSYEKL. The CDR3 extends over 16 amino acids. Between the trimmed V and J ends, which lost 0 bases and 0 bases, there was a span of 11 bases.

This clone came up a few times. This chain connects TRBV27 to TRBJ1-5; TRBD1 might be the D (6 bases). V was pared by 3 bases and J by 4 bases, with 7 bases between. There are 13 residues in the CDR3. CDR1 is MNHEY, CDR2 SMNVEV, per germline (reference sequence). CDR3 nucleotides: TGTGCCAGCAGTTTTGGACAGAATCAGCCCCAGCATTTT. This codes for CASSFGQNQPQHF.

CDR3 bases: TGCGCCAGCAGCCACAGGACAGGGCACGGCTACACCTTC. Its protein product is CASSHRTGHGYTF. The chain carries TRBV4-1 and TRBJ1-2; 8 bases agree with TRBD1. Germline values: CDR1 MGHRA, CDR2 YSYEKL. This CDR3 has 13 residues. J lost 8 bases, V lost 3 bases, and 5 bases had no gene match.

The rearrangement uses TRBV5-6 and TRBJ2-3; 7 nucleotides align to TRBD1. This CDR3 is 14 amino acids long. V was clipped by 5 bases and J by 1 base; unmatched bases: 4. Looked up from germline, CDR1 is SGHDT and CDR2 is YYEEEE. CDR3 bases: TGTGCCAGCAGTGACAGGGTCGGCACAGATACGCAGTATTTT. This translates into CASSDRVGTDTQYF.

This sequence joins TRBV18 and TRBJ2-6; D is unresolved. The CDR3 has 17 amino acids. Germline V gives CDR1 KGHSH, CDR2 LQKENI. The V end was cut by 0 bases, the J end by 2 bases, with 11 bases between. CDR3 nucleotides: TGTGCCAGCTCACCACCACGAGGAGAGCCTGGGGCCAACGTCCTGACTTTC. Protein product: CASSPPRGEPGANVLTF. Based on the CDR3 plus reference TRBV18 and TRBJ2-6, the full variable domain is NAGVMQNPRHLVRRRGQEARLRCSPMKGHSHVYWYRQLPEEGLKFMVYLQKENIIDESGMPKERFSAEFPKEGPSILRIQQVVRGDSAAYFCASSPPRGEPGANVLTFGAGSRLTVL.

This sequence joins TRBV27 and TRBJ2-7; no clear D. The length of the CDR3 is 16 residues. Germline V lookup: CDR1 MNHEY, CDR2 SMNVEV (reference sequence). The germline V and J ends were trimmed by 10 bases and 0 bases, with 22 bases remaining between them. CDR3 coding DNA: TGTGCCAACAATCGCCTTGGGAACTTATCCTCCTACGAGCAGTACTTC. As protein: CANNRLGNLSSYEQYF.

The chain uses TRBV27 and TRBJ1-6; no clear D. V lost 4 bases and J lost 3, with 13 bases in between. Germline CDR1 is MNHEY and CDR2 is SMNVEV (reference sequence). The CDR3 has 16 residues. The CDR3 is CASSSPRTRYNSPLHF. The CDR3 nucleotides are TGTGCCAGCAGTTCCCCTCGGACCCGCTATAATTCACCCCTCCACTTT.

The chain links TRBV5-6 to TRBJ1-1, with unresolved D. V lost 1 base and J 11 bases, leaving 9 bases between the germline ends. CDR3 length equals 11 residues. Germline V lookup: CDR1 SGHDT, CDR2 YYEEEE. The CDR3, as DNA: TGTGCCAGCAGCTTGTTAAAAGAGGCTTTCTTT. It codes for CASSLLKEAFF.